A single T cell receptor (beta chain) is shown here with its context. From germline, CDR1 is SGHNT and CDR2 YYREEE (reference sequence). The CDR3 is 15 residues long. The V and J ends lost 4 bases and 6 bases, in that order; junction bases with no gene match: 9. Primers included in the PCR were 60 Vbeta and 13 Jbeta primers. Using immunoSEQ multiplex PCR, the repertoire was profiled, and TCRdb retains in-frame clones only, with some absent. The data hold 150,000 to 200,000 clones, with around 76% observed a single time. These data belong to a study of cytomegalovirus exposure and HLA in healthy donors.

The V call is TRBV5-4, the J call TRBJ1-2; TRBD1 matches 10 bases. Material for sequencing was PBMCs. This sequence was found in a female donor in good health and CMV-seronegative. In DNA, the CDR3 is TGTGCCAGCAGCCCATGGACAGGGGGAGGGGATGGCTACACCTTC. Translated, it gives CASSPWTGGGDGYTF. Supplemented by reference TRBV5-4 and TRBJ1-2, the full variable domain reads ETGVTQSPTHLIKTRGQQVTLRCSSQSGHNTVSWYQQALGQGPQFIFQYYREEENGRGNFPPRFSGLQFPNYSSELNVNALELDDSALYLCASSPWTGGGDGYTFGSGTRLTVV.